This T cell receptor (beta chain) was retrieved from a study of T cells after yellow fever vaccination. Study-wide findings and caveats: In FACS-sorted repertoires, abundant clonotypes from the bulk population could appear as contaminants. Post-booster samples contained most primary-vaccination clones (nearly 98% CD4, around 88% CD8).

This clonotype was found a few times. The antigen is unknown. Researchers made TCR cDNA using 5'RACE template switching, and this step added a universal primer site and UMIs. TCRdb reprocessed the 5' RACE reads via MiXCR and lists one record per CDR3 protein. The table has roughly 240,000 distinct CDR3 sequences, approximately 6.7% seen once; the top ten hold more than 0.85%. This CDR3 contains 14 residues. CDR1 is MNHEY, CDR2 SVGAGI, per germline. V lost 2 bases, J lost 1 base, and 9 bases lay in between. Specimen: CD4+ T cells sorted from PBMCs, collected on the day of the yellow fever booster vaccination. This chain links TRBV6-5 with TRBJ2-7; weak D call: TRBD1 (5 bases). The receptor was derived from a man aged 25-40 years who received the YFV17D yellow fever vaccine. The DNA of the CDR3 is TGTGCCAGCAGTTACCAGGGCTCGTCCTACGAGCAGTACTTC. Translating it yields CASSYQGSSYEQYF.